These T cell receptor beta chains were read from a single sample in a study of shared clonotypes between healthy human individuals. Measured with immunoSEQ multiplex PCR; TCRdb has only the in-frame clones, and not every one. Of approximately 2,300,000 clones detected, around 93% appear once; the ten largest clones hold around 0.38%. Sequenced sample: naive CD4+ T cells from PBMCs. The receptors originated from a man between 18 and 35 years old in good health. Some clones in this sample may be carry-over from other donors' samples. Each CDR3 is given with its conserved first and last residue. A D gene is named only where the DNA matches it firmly. Size tells how often a clone was seen (once, few, many) or the class of an expanded clone, and some rows leave it out.

TRBJ1-3,once,-,TRBV18,CASSSSAGGSGNTIYF,TGTGCCAGCTCGTCCTCTGCTGGGGGATCAGGAAACACCATATATTTT
TRBJ2-1,-,TRBD2,TRBV5-6,CASRYRSAAGFYNEQFF,TGTGCCAGCAGATACAGGTCAGCAGCGGGATTCTACAATGAGCAGTTCTTC
TRBJ2-7,-,TRBD2,TRBV7-2,CASSLVGTRHLYF,TGTGCCAGCAGCTTAGTTGGGACTAGGCATTTGTACTTC
TRBJ2-5,-,TRBD1,TRBV5-1,CASSLQPGQGEETQYF,TGCGCCAGCAGCCTTCAACCGGGACAGGGGGAAGAGACCCAGTACTTC
TRBJ2-7,-,TRBD1,TRBV7-9,CASSLTGGVYEQYF,TGTGCCAGCAGCTTAACAGGGGGCGTCTACGAGCAGTACTTC
TRBJ2-1,once,-,TRBV7-6,CASSAGQLYNEQFF,TGTGCCAGCAGCGCTGGACAGCTTTACAATGAGCAGTTCTTC
TRBJ2-1,-,-,TRBV15,CASGSSYNEQFF,TGTGCCTCCGGGAGCTCCTACAATGAGCAGTTCTTC
TRBJ1-3,-,-,TRBV5-1,CASSFTGASSGNTIYF,TGCGCCAGCAGCTTTACGGGGGCCAGCTCTGGAAACACCATATATTTT
TRBJ2-3,-,TRBD2,TRBV28,CASSSTSASTDTQYF,TGTGCCAGCAGTTCGACTAGCGCTAGCACAGATACGCAGTATTTT
TRBJ2-2,-,TRBD1,TRBV5-1,CASTRSTGDTGELFF,TGCGCCAGCACCCGATCGACAGGGGACACCGGGGAGCTGTTTTTT